This T cell receptor beta chain originates from a study of shared clonotypes between healthy human individuals. Study findings and constraints: Larger richness was generally estimated for naive than memory subsets. Clonotype sharing levels among donors were expected to vary with sequencing depth. Rarefaction showed that sequencing of sorted subsets was incomplete (despite large depth).

About this clone itself: The antigen is unknown.

In the CD4+ fraction, cells were divided into CD45RA+ naive and CD45RA-negative memory subsets. The germline V gene encodes CDR1 MNHEY and CDR2 SVGAGI. Between the trimmed V and J ends, which lost 2 bases and 4 bases, there was a span of 11 bases. This CDR3 contains 14 residues. Clones were sequenced by immunoSEQ multiplex PCR, and TCRdb holds only the in-frame ones, with some missing. In the table there are more than 2,000,000 clones, more than 90% of which are singletons. This sequence originates from a man younger than 35 in good health. This chain links TRBV6-5 with TRBJ1-1; D is undetermined. The sequenced sample consisted of naive CD4+ T cells sorted from blood. Subset here: CD45RA+ positively selected. The CDR3 here is CASSYGQVATEAFF. The CDR3 coding sequence is TGTGCCAGCAGTTACGGGCAGGTTGCCACTGAAGCTTTCTTT.